This T cell receptor beta chain came from a study of blood T cell repertoires in COVID-19. Overall study context: Specimens from acute and convalescent COVID-19 originated in the United States, Italy and Spain. T cells, B-cell-depleted T cells, or PBMCs supplied cDNA or gDNA.

Original processing notes: The authors estimated nucleated cell counts from reference gene primer amplification. Clones were sequenced by immunoSEQ multiplex PCR, and TCRdb holds only the in-frame ones, with some missing. V and J calls plus clone size are reproduced from that table; the DNA served to infer D and trimming. This table has around 60,000 clones, 75% to 95% appearing once. Trimming pared 0 bases from V and 1 base from J, leaving 10 bases between. The V gene's germline CDR1 is KGHSH and CDR2 LQKENI. CDR3 length: 15 residues. The source of this sequence is a woman aged 80 or over with active COVID-19. The specimen was peripheral blood. The rearrangement joins TRBV18 to TRBJ2-7, with TRBD2 as a possible D gene (6 bases). Written as DNA, the CDR3 is TGTGCCAGCTCACCACCCGGGAGCCCATCCTACGAGCAGTACTTC. Its translation: CASSPPGSPSYEQYF.